This T cell receptor (beta chain) was found in a study of cytomegalovirus exposure and HLA in healthy donors. Study background: For the roughly 390 genotyped donors, around 76% fell within the Caucasian-associated ancestry cluster. Notes on the study in general: Later analysis showed most CMV-associated TCR beta chains appearing HLA-restricted. Sequencing likely generated an artifact that appeared as a cluster of highly shared sequence variants.

The sample holds a few counts of this clone. Its antigen is unidentified. In the PCR, 60 Vbeta and 13 Jbeta primers were used. The method was immunoSEQ multiplex PCR; TCRdb's version includes in-frame clones alone and lacks a portion of them. The sample lists roughly 200,000 clones; 9.5% were seen once. Germline lookup yields CDR1 SEHNR and CDR2 FQNEAQ (reference sequence). V lost 4 bases and J lost 7, with 20 bases in between. This CDR3 has 15 amino acids. This chain joins TRBV7-9 and TRBJ2-7; D is unclear. The sample consisted of PBMCs. The sequence derives from a woman aged 25-40 years in good health and CMV-seropositive. This CDR3 reads CASSSSSTLRREQYF. The CDR3 region has the DNA TGTGCCAGCAGCTCGTCGTCCACGCTGAGAAGAGAGCAGTACTTC.